The 2 T cell receptor beta chains below come from one sample, sequenced in a study of T cells after posttransplantation cyclophosphamide. Sequenced by immunoSEQ multiplex PCR; TCRdb stores in-frame clones only, minus some. The record shows approximately 40,000 clones for this sample, with no singletons present. Sequences were obtained from PBMCs. All receptors derive from a man aged 35 to 55 in good health, CMV-negative, and a related stem cell transplant donor.

Ten or more counts support this clone. The chain uses TRBV5-5 and TRBJ1-1, with D unclear. Germline CDR1 and CDR2: SGHKS and YYEKEE (reference sequence). The CDR3 is made up of 15 amino acids. V was clipped by 1 base and J by 1 base, with 11 bases between them. CDR3 DNA sequence: TGTGCCAGCAGCTTGATAGGAGGCACGAACACTGAAGCTTTCTTT. It encodes CASSLIGGTNTEAFF.

This clone was picked up a small number of times. V usage is TRBV29-1 and J usage is TRBJ2-3; TRBD2 matches 13 bases. This CDR3 has 17 residues. Germline V gene lookup returns CDR1 SQVTM and CDR2 ANQGSEA. The V gene end was trimmed by 4 bases and the J gene end by 2 bases; junction bases not matched to a gene: 9. This chain's CDR3 is CSVGGTSGAVVTDTQYF. CDR3 nucleotides: TGCAGCGTTGGGGGGACTAGCGGGGCGGTAGTCACAGATACGCAGTATTTT.